A single sample gave rise to the 31 T cell receptor beta chains below, sequenced in a study of T cell responses to AZD1222 COVID-19 vaccine. The protocol was immunoSEQ multiplex PCR, while the TCRdb copy is restricted to in-frame clones and leaves out a portion. The sample yields about 97,000 clones, just over 90% seen once. The material sequenced was peripheral blood, taken on day 0 of AZD1222 vaccination. The receptors come from an adult in good health.

The rearrangement links TRBV12-3 or TRBV12-4 to TRBJ2-7; D unclear. This CDR3 is 13 amino acids long. Trimming removed 1 base at V and 3 bases at J, with 7 bases between. CDR3 amino acids: CASSLGPDYEQYF. DNA of the CDR3: TGTGCCAGCAGTTTAGGGCCCGACTACGAGCAGTACTTC.

This clone was picked up one time. The chain recombines TRBV5-5 with TRBJ1-2; D gene uncertain. The CDR3 covers 13 residues. Germline CDR1 reads SGHKS; CDR2 reads YYEKEE (reference sequence). V lost 1 base and J 0 bases, leaving 4 bases between the germline ends. The CDR3 region is CASSLLANYGYTF. Here the CDR3 DNA reads TGTGCCAGCAGCTTGCTTGCTAACTATGGCTACACCTTC.

The rearrangement joins TRBV9 to TRBJ1-2; 8 nucleotides align to TRBD1. This CDR3 comprises 15 residues. Germline CDR1 reads SGDLS; CDR2 reads YYNGEE. Trimming took 4 bases from V and 1 from J; bases not matched to a gene: 6. The CDR3 nucleotides read TGTGCCAGCAGCCCTGGACAGGGCTTTAACTATGGCTACACCTTC. Protein sequence: CASSPGQGFNYGYTF.

The genes are TRBV6-2 or TRBV6-3 and TRBJ2-7; TRBD2 is a possible D gene (6 bases). In germline, CDR1 is MNHEY, CDR2 SVGEGT. V lost 0 bases and J lost 1, with 7 bases in between. The CDR3 runs to 14 residues. The CDR3, as DNA: TGTGCCAGCAGTTACTCGCGGGGATCCTACGAGCAGTACTTC. Amino acid sequence: CASSYSRGSYEQYF.

The CDR3 is CASSPEGSGVNQPQHF. Written as DNA, the CDR3 is TGTGCCAGTAGCCCCGAGGGGTCGGGGGTTAATCAGCCCCAGCATTTT. The chain is built from TRBV19 and TRBJ1-5, with a tentative D call TRBD1 (5 bases). This CDR3 spans 16 amino acids. The V gene lost 6 bases and the J gene lost 4 bases, with 19 bases spanning the gap. Germline V lookup: CDR1 LNHDA, CDR2 SQIVND (reference sequence).

This sequence joins TRBV28 and TRBJ1-2; D gene ambiguous. This CDR3 contains 13 residues. V lost 6 bases, J lost 0 bases, and 8 bases lay in between. CDR1 MDHEN and CDR2 SYDVKM come from the germline V gene. The CDR3 protein is CASRQPANYGYTF. The CDR3 DNA reads TGTGCCAGCAGACAACCAGCTAACTATGGCTACACCTTC.

This rearrangement joins TRBV28 to TRBJ2-7; no clear D. V dropped 5 bases and J dropped 0 bases, with 14 bases sitting between them. The V gene's germline CDR1 is MDHEN and CDR2 SYDVKM. This CDR3 contains 15 residues. The CDR3 protein is CASSENRAGSYEQYF. CDR3 in DNA: TGTGCCAGCAGTGAGAACAGAGCCGGCTCCTACGAGCAGTACTTC.

This rearrangement joins TRBV7-9 to TRBJ2-1; D is tentatively TRBD1 or TRBD2 (5 bases each). CDR1 and CDR2 from the germline V gene are SEHNR and FQNEAQ (reference sequence). V was shortened by 6 bases and J by 0 bases, with 12 bases between the two germline ends. The CDR3 loop spans 15 amino acids. The CDR3 here is CASREGISSYNEQFF. The DNA of the CDR3 is TGTGCCAGCAGAGAGGGGATCTCCTCCTACAATGAGCAGTTCTTC.

The J gene is TRBJ1-6, the V gene TRBV19; no clear D gene. V was clipped by 7 bases and J by 6 bases, with 10 bases between them. Germline CDR1 LNHDA, CDR2 SQIVND (reference sequence). The CDR3 sequence is 13 residues long. CDR3 sequence (DNA): TGTGCCAGTAACCCCGGTCGTAATTCACCCCTCCACTTT. This gives the protein CASNPGRNSPLHF.

The CDR3 reads CASSLSGQYEKLFF. The CDR3, as DNA: TGCGCCAGCAGCTTGTCCGGACAGTACGAAAAACTGTTTTTT. V gene TRBV5-1 combines with J gene TRBJ1-4; D is possibly TRBD1 (6 bases). CDR1 is SGHRS, CDR2 YFSETQ, per germline. The V and J ends lost 1 base and 8 bases respectively, with 12 bases between them. The CDR3 runs 14 residues.

V usage is TRBV6-5 and J usage is TRBJ1-6, with D possibly being TRBD1 (6 bases). The CDR3 spans 12 residues. The germline V and J ends were trimmed by 11 bases and 10 bases, with 15 bases remaining between them. Germline loops: CDR1 MNHEY, CDR2 SVGAGI. Written as DNA, the CDR3 is TGTGCCGTAACAGGGTTTTTCTCACCCCTCCACTTT. Translating it yields CAVTGFFSPLHF.

This rearrangement joins TRBV4-1 to TRBJ1-6; D not resolved. The CDR3 consists of 19 residues. The V and J ends lost 0 bases and 0 bases respectively, with 15 bases between them. Germline V CDR1 and CDR2: MGHRA, YSYEKL. CDR3 sequence: CASSQETVTSGSYNSPLHF. CDR3 nucleotides: TGCGCCAGCAGCCAAGAGACGGTTACCAGCGGCTCCTATAATTCACCCCTCCACTTT.

V and J are TRBV7-2 and TRBJ1-2; no firm D call. The CDR3 consists of 15 residues. Between the trimmed V and J ends, which lost 2 bases and 4 bases, there was a span of 14 bases. The germline gives CDR1 SGHTA, CDR2 FQGNSA. The CDR3 DNA sequence: TGTGCCAGCAGCTTATCCTCAGGAATTTCCTATGGCTACACCTTC. Amino acid sequence: CASSLSSGISYGYTF.

The rearrangement uses TRBV5-4 and TRBJ1-1; D unclear. V was trimmed by 4 bases and J by 7 bases, leaving 11 bases between them. CDR3 length: 12 residues. In germline, CDR1 is SGHNT, CDR2 YYREEE (reference sequence). The CDR3 loop is CASSPKPGEAFF. The CDR3 DNA reads as TGTGCCAGCAGCCCTAAGCCGGGTGAAGCTTTCTTT.

The table lists this clone with a few counts. This sequence joins TRBV27 and TRBJ1-2, with D tentatively TRBD1 (5 bases). The CDR3 covers 14 residues. Germline V gene sequence: CDR1 MNHEY, CDR2 SMNVEV (reference sequence). The germline V and J ends were trimmed by 6 bases and 4 bases, with 15 bases remaining between them. CDR3: CASSFHGAGYGYTF. The CDR3 DNA follows: TGTGCCAGCAGCTTCCATGGGGCGGGCTATGGCTACACCTTC.

The chain carries TRBV28 and TRBJ1-2; TRBD1 might be the D (5 bases). CDR1 and CDR2 from the germline V gene are MDHEN and SYDVKM. V was cut by 8 bases and J by 8 bases, with 18 bases left in between. This CDR3 comprises 13 residues. CDR3 sequence (DNA): TGTGCCAGCCTAACACCAGGGCCGCGGGGCTACACCTTC. As protein: CASLTPGPRGYTF.

This clone turned up a few times. The J gene is TRBJ1-2, the V gene TRBV27; no reliable D call. Germline-derived CDR1 and CDR2 are MNHEY and SMNVEV (reference sequence). CDR3 size: 9 residues. V was trimmed by 7 bases and J by 8 bases, leaving 5 bases between them. CDR3 loop: CASKGGYTF. CDR3 in DNA: TGTGCCAGCAAAGGCGGCTACACCTTC.

The chain couples TRBV10-3 to TRBJ2-3; TRBD1 might be the D (6 bases). The CDR3 covers 14 residues. V was clipped by 3 bases and J by 3 bases, with 10 bases between them. Germline V lookup: CDR1 ENHRY, CDR2 SYGVKD. CDR3: CAISEGGSTDTQYF. The CDR3 DNA reads as TGTGCCATCAGTGAAGGGGGATCTACAGATACGCAGTATTTT.

The table lists this clone with a count of one. The V gene is TRBV19, the J gene TRBJ1-5, with no clear D. CDR1 LNHDA and CDR2 SQIVND come from the germline V gene (reference sequence). V was clipped by 4 bases and J by 7 bases, with 11 bases between them. This CDR3 region has 13 residues. CDR3 protein: CASSTENAQPQHF. The CDR3 region has the DNA TGTGCCAGTAGTACCGAGAATGCACAGCCCCAGCATTTT.

The V call is TRBV9, the J call TRBJ2-7; D unresolved. This CDR3 has 13 residues. V lost 0 bases and J lost 6, with 10 bases in between. Germline-derived CDR1 and CDR2 are SGDLS and YYNGEE. This CDR3 reads CASSVDVTGEQYF. The CDR3 region has the DNA TGTGCCAGCAGCGTAGACGTAACTGGCGAGCAGTACTTC.

This chain connects TRBV28 to TRBJ1-6; no reliable D call. Trimming cost V 9 bases and J 6 bases, with 9 bases left between them. The CDR3 totals 12 residues. CDR1 and CDR2 (germline): MDHEN, SYDVKM. CDR3: CASLTGNSPLHF. Here the CDR3 DNA reads TGTGCCAGTCTAACGGGTAATTCACCCCTCCACTTT. The whole variable domain, filled in from reference TRBV28 and TRBJ1-6, reads DVKVTQSSRYLVKRTGEKVFLECVQDMDHENMFWYRQDPGLGLRLIYFSYDVKMKEKGDIPEGYSVSREKKERFSLILESASTNQTSMYLCASLTGNSPLHFGNGTRLTVT.

This rearrangement joins TRBV28 to TRBJ1-5; D call uncertain. The CDR3 consists of 13 residues. Trimming took 2 bases from V and 4 from J, leaving 6 bases between them. Germline V CDR1 and CDR2: MDHEN, SYDVKM. CDR3 nucleotide sequence: TGTGCCAGCAGTTTAACAAGTAATCAGCCCCAGCATTTT. Residues: CASSLTSNQPQHF.

The chain employs TRBV11-2 and TRBJ2-1, with a weak D call TRBD2 (5 bases). The CDR3 is made up of 12 amino acids. Germline V CDR1 and CDR2: SGHAT, FQNNGV. V was shortened by 8 bases and J by 4 bases, with 9 bases between the two germline ends. The chain's CDR3 is CASAPGYNEQFF. CDR3 bases: TGTGCCAGCGCACCGGGGTACAATGAGCAGTTCTTC. The whole variable domain, filled in from reference TRBV11-2 and TRBJ2-1, reads EAGVAQSPRYKIIEKRQSVAFWCNPISGHATLYWYQQILGQGPKLLIQFQNNGVVDDSQLPKDRFSAERLKGVDSTLKIQPAKLEDSAVYLCASAPGYNEQFFGPGTRLTVL.

V is TRBV30 and J is TRBJ2-7, with a possible D match to TRBD2 (6 bases). This CDR3 has 13 amino acids. The V end lost 0 bases, the J end lost 6 bases, and 12 bases lay between the germline ends. Germline CDR1 is GTSNPN and CDR2 is SVGIG (reference sequence). The CDR3 DNA is TGTGCCTGGAGTGTTGGCGGGGAGGCCGAGCAGTACTTC. It encodes CAWSVGGEAEQYF. Looking up the rest from reference TRBV30 and TRBJ2-7 gives the full variable domain: SQTIHQWPATLVQPVGSPLSLECTVEGTSNPNLYWYRQAAGRGLQLLFYSVGIGQISSEVPQNLSASRPQDRQFILSSKKLLLSDSGFYLCAWSVGGEAEQYFGPGTRLTVT.

This chain joins TRBV5-1 and TRBJ1-3; possible D gene TRBD1, 6 bases. Germline V gene data show CDR1 as SGHRS and CDR2 as YFSETQ. Trimming cost V 4 bases and J 4 bases, with 12 bases left between them. CDR3 length equals 14 residues. The CDR3 DNA reads TGCGCCAGCAGCAGGGACACCTCGGGAAACACCATATATTTT. This translates into CASSRDTSGNTIYF.

The V and J genes are TRBV28 and TRBJ2-7; no clear D. Germline V gene lookup returns CDR1 MDHEN and CDR2 SYDVKM. The CDR3 is made up of 15 amino acids. Trimming took 4 bases from V and 1 from J, leaving 14 bases between them. CDR3 sequence: CASSSPPTASYEQYF. Here the CDR3 DNA reads TGTGCCAGCAGTTCTCCCCCCACAGCTTCCTACGAGCAGTACTTC.

The rearrangement uses TRBV27 and TRBJ2-3; either TRBD1 or TRBD2 may fit D (5 bases each). V lost 6 bases, J lost 3 bases, and 13 bases lay in between. The CDR3 spans 14 residues. The germline gives CDR1 MNHEY, CDR2 SMNVEV (reference sequence). CDR3 in DNA: TGTGCCAGCAGCTGGACAAGAGGGACAGATACGCAGTATTTT. Protein sequence: CASSWTRGTDTQYF.

In this sample, this clone turned up once. In nucleotides, the CDR3 is TGTGCCAGCAGCGAGGTACAGGGTACCTACGAGCAGTACTTC. Encoded protein: CASSEVQGTYEQYF. The chain links TRBV6-5 to TRBJ2-7; possibly TRBD1 for D (6 bases). Germline V gene data show CDR1 as MNHEY and CDR2 as SVGAGI. The V and J ends lost 6 bases and 2 bases respectively, with 14 bases between them. This CDR3 is built from 14 residues.

The CDR3 DNA reads TGCGCCAGCAGTGAGTCCCAGGAGGGCGGGGAGCTGTTTTTT. Its protein product is CASSESQEGGELFF. The rearrangement links TRBV10-1 to TRBJ2-2; a possible D gene is TRBD2 (6 bases). Germline V gene lookup returns CDR1 WNHNN and CDR2 SYGVQD (reference sequence). There are 14 residues in the CDR3. The V and J ends lost 0 bases and 7 bases respectively, with 9 bases between them.

CDR3 nucleotide sequence: TGTGCCAGCAGCAAAGCCCGACAGGGTGGCGAAAACATTCAGTACTTC. Protein: CASSKARQGGENIQYF. The rearrangement joins TRBV21-1 to TRBJ2-4; the D call of TRBD1 is as the table states it, not checked on the DNA. TRBV21-1 is marked as a pseudogene. This CDR3 spans 16 amino acids.

The chain uses TRBV18 and TRBJ1-5; TRBD1 matches 11 bases. This CDR3 region has 15 residues. Looked up from germline, CDR1 is KGHSH and CDR2 is LQKENI. With 4 bases clipped from V and 7 bases from J, the junction kept 6 bases outside the gene matches. This CDR3 is CASSQGQGAGQPQHF. The CDR3 nucleotides are TGTGCCAGCTCACAAGGACAGGGGGCCGGACAGCCCCAGCATTTT.